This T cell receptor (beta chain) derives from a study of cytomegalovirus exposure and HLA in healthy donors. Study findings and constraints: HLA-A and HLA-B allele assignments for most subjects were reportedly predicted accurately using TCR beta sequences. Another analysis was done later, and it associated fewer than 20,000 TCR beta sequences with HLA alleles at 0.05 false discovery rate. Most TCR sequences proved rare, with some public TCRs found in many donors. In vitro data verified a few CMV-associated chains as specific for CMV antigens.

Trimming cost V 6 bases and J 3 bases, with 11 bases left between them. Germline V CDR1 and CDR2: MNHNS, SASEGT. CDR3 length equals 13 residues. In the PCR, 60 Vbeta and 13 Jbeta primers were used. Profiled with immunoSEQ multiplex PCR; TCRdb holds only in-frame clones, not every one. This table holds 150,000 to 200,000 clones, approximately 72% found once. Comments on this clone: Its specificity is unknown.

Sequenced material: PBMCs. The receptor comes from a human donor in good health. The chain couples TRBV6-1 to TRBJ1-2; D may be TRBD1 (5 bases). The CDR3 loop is CASRAGLDYGYTF. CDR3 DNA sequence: TGTGCCAGCAGGGCAGGGTTGGACTATGGCTACACCTTC.